This is a list of T cell receptor beta chains from one sample in a study of somatic mutations in cytotoxic T cells in rheumatoid arthritis. Data came from immunoSEQ multiplex PCR; TCRdb stores just in-frame clones and leaves some out. The sample carries nearly 20,000 clones, around 79% recorded once. Sequenced input: CD8+ T cells sorted from blood. These receptors were obtained from a woman aged 45-65 years in good health. Each CDR3 is given with its conserved first and last residue. Each record gives: V gene, D gene, J gene, clone size, CDR3 protein, CDR3 DNA. The D gene is left open where the match is weak. Some rows mark clone size as missing; the rest say once, few, many or name a class of expanded clone.

TRBV9	.	TRBJ2-2	.	CASSSSPWRVDTGELFF	TGTGCCAGCAGCTCCTCCCCTTGGCGAGTTGACACCGGGGAGCTGTTTTTT
TRBV9	.	TRBJ2-7	.	CASSVAGGGYEQYF	TGTGCCAGCAGCGTAGCGGGGGGCGGTTACGAGCAGTACTTC
TRBV7-6	.	TRBJ2-2	.	CASRSPGELFF	TGTGCCAGCCGTTCTCCCGGGGAGCTGTTTTTT
TRBV27	.	TRBJ2-1	.	CASSTAGTAGEQFF	TGTGCCAGCAGTACCGCCGGGACTGCCGGAGAGCAGTTCTTC
TRBV25-1	.	TRBJ2-7	.	CASTSSTSYEQYF	TGTGCCAGCACTTCTAGCACCTCCTACGAGCAGTACTTC
TRBV2	TRBD1	TRBJ1-1	.	CASSWTGEDTEAFF	TGTGCCAGCAGTTGGACAGGGGAGGACACTGAAGCTTTCTTT
TRBV11-2	.	TRBJ2-5	.	CASSLGPPSGTQYF	TGTGCCAGCAGCTTAGGTCCCCCGAGCGGGACCCAGTACTTC
TRBV4-3	TRBD1	TRBJ1-2	.	CASSPSTGANAYDGYTF	TGCGCCAGCAGCCCATCGACAGGGGCAAATGCTTACGATGGCTACACCTTC
TRBV2	TRBD2	TRBJ2-6	.	CASSDAGVGANVLTF	TGTGCCAGCAGTGATGCGGGGGTTGGCGCCAACGTCCTGACTTTC
TRBV19	TRBD1	TRBJ1-1	medium-sized	CASGDSLNTEAFF	TGTGCCAGTGGGGACAGCCTAAACACTGAAGCTTTCTTT
TRBV7-9	TRBD2	TRBJ2-7	once	CASSLASGGGSYEQYF	TGTGCCAGCAGCTTAGCTTCCGGGGGGGGCTCCTACGAGCAGTACTTC
TRBV15	TRBD2	TRBJ2-1	.	CATTSGLAGEGEQFF	TGTGCCACCACCAGCGGGCTAGCGGGAGAGGGTGAGCAGTTCTTC
TRBV11-2	.	TRBJ2-7	few	CASSLGEAYEQYF	TGTGCCAGCAGCTTAGGGGAGGCCTACGAGCAGTACTTC
TRBV5-1	TRBD1	TRBJ2-3	.	CASSLEDRGRDTQYF	TGCGCCAGCAGCTTGGAGGACAGGGGGAGAGATACGCAGTATTTT
TRBV7-5	.	TRBJ1-6	.	CVRNFPGQGISPLHF	TGTGTCAGAAACTTCCCGGGACAGGGGATTTCACCCCTCCACTTT
TRBV13	TRBD1	TRBJ1-1	.	CASSWGTGRSAEAFF	TGTGCCAGCAGCTGGGGGACAGGGAGGAGCGCTGAAGCTTTCTTT
TRBV5-5	.	TRBJ2-1	.	CASSPRDVMASDEQFF	TGTGCCAGCAGCCCCCGGGATGTGATGGCTTCGGATGAGCAGTTCTTC
TRBV9	TRBD1	TRBJ1-5	.	CASSTGGNQPQHF	TGTGCCAGCAGCACAGGGGGCAATCAGCCCCAGCATTTT
TRBV28	.	TRBJ1-6	.	CASSSTVGPNSPLHF	TGTGCCAGCAGTTCGACCGTCGGGCCGAATTCACCCCTCCACTTT
TRBV5-1	.	TRBJ2-5	.	CASSLRNSFQETQYF	TGCGCCAGCAGCTTGCGGAATAGTTTCCAAGAGACCCAGTACTTC
TRBV19	.	TRBJ2-7	.	CASSATGALSYEQYF	TGTGCCAGTAGTGCCACGGGGGCGCTCTCCTACGAGCAGTACTTC
TRBV19	.	TRBJ2-1	.	CAEFGDEQFF	TGTGCCGAGTTCGGGGATGAGCAGTTCTTC
TRBV10-3	.	TRBJ1-4	once	CAISESARGNEKLFF	TGTGCCATCAGTGAGTCGGCAAGGGGAAATGAAAAACTGTTTTTT
TRBV7-8	TRBD1	TRBJ2-7	.	CASSPPARTGSGEQYF	TGTGCCAGCAGCCCTCCGGCGAGGACAGGGAGCGGCGAGCAGTACTTC
TRBV19	.	TRBJ1-1	few	CASSTYFGTEAFF	TGTGCCAGTAGTACATATTTCGGGACTGAAGCTTTCTTT
TRBV5-6	.	TRBJ1-5	.	CASSLGGNGGSNQPQHF	TGTGCCAGCAGCTTGGGAGGGAATGGGGGAAGCAATCAGCCCCAGCATTTT
TRBV4-1	.	TRBJ2-1	.	CASGGNNEQFF	TGCGCCAGCGGAGGAAACAATGAGCAGTTCTTC
TRBV7-6	.	TRBJ2-1	once	CASSLFSREQFF	TGTGCCAGCAGCCTCTTCAGCCGCGAGCAGTTCTTC
TRBV7-9	TRBD1	TRBJ1-5	few	CASSAVGTGSNQPQHF	TGTGCCAGCAGCGCAGTCGGGACAGGGTCCAATCAGCCCCAGCATTTT
TRBV4-1	TRBD2	TRBJ2-3	.	CASSQEWSGGDTQYF	TGCGCCAGCAGCCAAGAATGGAGCGGGGGAGATACGCAGTATTTT
TRBV6-1	TRBD1	TRBJ2-7	.	CASSEMAGGSDEQYF	TGTGCCAGCAGTGAAATGGCAGGGGGCTCGGACGAGCAGTACTTC